These 6 T cell receptor beta chains came from one sample sequenced in a study of CD8+ T cells in alopecia areata. Cells from pooled cutaneous lymph nodes were sorted by CD4, CD8alpha, NKG2D, NKG2ACE and other markers. Sequencing used cDNA as its template, made by extracting RNA and reverse transcribing it. Produced via immunoSEQ multiplex PCR; TCRdb's table is partial and in-frame only. The sample is made up of approximately 280,000 clones, none counted only once. Sequencing was done on a sample of CD4+ T cells sorted from a lymph node. The origin of the receptors is a C3H/HeJ mouse with alopecia areata. The strain's MHC: H2-k.

Concerning this clone itself: All gene names here are mouse names. The read halts 4 residues ahead of the CDR3 end, with the missing end drawn from the germline J gene. The chain combines TRBV19 with TRBJ1-2, with 9 bases that match TRBD1. The CDR3 has 14 amino acids. V shed 5 bases, J shed 3 bases, and the junction held 5 bases outside the gene matches. CDR1 and CDR2 from the germline V gene are FNHDT and SITEND (reference sequence). The CDR3 bases that were read are TGTGCCAGCAGAGAGACAGGGGGGGACTCC. Its translation is CASRETGGDS. The whole CDR3 protein reads CASRETGGDSDYTF. Drawing the rest from reference TRBV19 and TRBJ1-2, the complete variable domain is GGIITQTPKFLIGQEGQKLTLKCQQNFNHDTMYWYRQDSGKGLRLIYYSITENDLQKGDLSEGYDASREKKSSFSLTVTSAQKNEMAVFLCASRETGGDSDYTFGSGTRLLVI.

On this clone itself: Mouse gene names apply. The read halts 4 residues ahead of the CDR3 end, with the missing end drawn from the germline J gene. This sample includes further DNA sequences coding for the same CDR3. The rearrangement links TRBV13-3 to TRBJ1-2; TRBD1 aligns across 7 bases. The CDR3 consists of 14 residues. Germline trimming cut 6 bases from V and 0 bases from J; bases unmatched to any gene: 5. The germline gives CDR1 NNHDY, CDR2 SYVADS. CDR3 DNA (partial): TGTGCCAGCAATCGACAGGGTGCAAACTCC. Translation: CASNRQGANS. The full CDR3 protein is CASNRQGANSDYTF.

This clone was counted between two and nine times. Genes here carry mouse names. The read halts 3 residues ahead of the CDR3 end, with the missing end drawn from the germline J gene. The J gene is TRBJ1-6, the V gene TRBV14, with D possibly TRBD1 on 6 matching bases. TRBJ1-6 carries the ORF label, with uncertain function. CDR3 size: 15 residues. Germline CDR1 is SGHDT and CDR2 is FRDEAV. V lost 5 bases to trimming and J lost 2 bases, with 11 bases between them. This CDR3 is CASRSGTPYNSPLYF. CDR3 DNA (partial): TGTGCCAGCAGATCCGGGACACCCTATAATTCGCCC.

With respect to this clone: Gene names and germline refer to mouse. The read halts 4 residues ahead of the CDR3 end, with the missing end drawn from the germline J gene. This chain connects TRBV13-1 to TRBJ2-3, with D maybe TRBD1 (5 bases). The CDR3 is 13 amino acids. Trimming took off 6 bases at V and 0 bases at J, with 8 bases between the two ends. CDR1 is NSHNY, CDR2 SYGAGN, per germline. CDR3: CASTTESAETLYF. CDR3 bases read: TGTGCCAGCACGACAGAAAGTGCAGAA.

This clone was seen a few times. Mouse names are used for the genes. The read stops 4 residues short of the end of the CDR3; the missing end is completed from the germline J gene. The genes are TRBV1 and TRBJ2-3, with 8 bases matching TRBD1. CDR1 is NSQYPW and CDR2 is LRSPGD in the germline V gene (reference sequence). This CDR3 has 14 amino acids. V lost 4 bases, J lost 3 bases, and 3 bases stayed unmatched. The CDR3 bases that were read are TGCACCTGCAGTGGGACAGGGATGGCAGAA. Amino acids: CTCSGTGMAE. The whole CDR3 reads CTCSGTGMAETLYF.

This clone was seen ten or more times. Gene labels here are mouse ones. Coverage ceases 4 residues before the CDR3 finishes, and the germline J gene fills in the end. The genes are TRBV13-2 and TRBJ2-5; TRBD1 aligns across 8 bases. CDR3 length: 15 residues. Germline V gives CDR1 NNHNN, CDR2 SYGAGS (reference sequence). The V segment lost 2 bases and the J segment 1 base; nucleotides outside the gene matches: 3. The CDR3 bases that were read are TGTGCCAGCGGTGACCTGGGACAGGACCAAGAC. Translating it yields CASGDLGQDQD. The whole CDR3 protein is CASGDLGQDQDTQYF.